This T cell receptor beta chain comes out of a study of response to subunit inactivated influenza vaccine. Overall study findings and caveats: Every seasonal influenza vaccination brings in few new T cells, the authors suggested.

The length of the CDR3 is 14 residues. Germline V gene data show CDR1 as DFQATT and CDR2 as SNEGSKA (reference sequence). V lost 6 bases, J lost 2 bases, and 16 bases lay in between. About this clonotype itself: The antigen is not known.

TCRdb recomputed calls from the RT-PCR reads with MiXCR, one row per CDR3 protein. The data contain about 500,000 distinct CDR3 sequences, 16% of them singletons. Sequences were derived from CD4+ T cells sorted from PBMCs, sampled around 25 months after vaccination. V and J are TRBV20-1 and TRBJ2-5; tentatively, D is TRBD1 (6 bases). This TCR came from a man between 45 and 75 years old who received an inactivated influenza vaccine. Written as DNA, the CDR3 is TGCAGTGCCCAAACTGGACAGCCACAAGAGACCCAGTACTTC. Translated, it gives CSAQTGQPQETQYF.